This T cell receptor (beta chain) was obtained from a study of response to subunit inactivated influenza vaccine. The CDR3 loop spans 11 amino acids. The germline V gene encodes CDR1 MNHEY and CDR2 SVGEGT. On this clonotype itself: The junction differs from germline at one of its ends, possibly a read error.

TCRdb reanalysed the RT-PCR reads using MiXCR and keeps one entry per CDR3 protein. The sample has 550,000 to 600,000 distinct CDR3 sequences, 10% to 15% seen once; the top ten hold about 9.4%. The sequence derives from a middle-aged man who received an inactivated influenza vaccine. Specimen: PBMCs from blood, collected on the day of vaccination. V and J are TRBV6-2 or TRBV6-3 and TRBJ2-1; D tentatively reads TRBD1 or TRBD2 (5 bases each). The DNA of the CDR3 is TGTGCCAGCAGTTATCCGGGACCCAACTGCTTC. Its protein product is CASSYPGPNCF.